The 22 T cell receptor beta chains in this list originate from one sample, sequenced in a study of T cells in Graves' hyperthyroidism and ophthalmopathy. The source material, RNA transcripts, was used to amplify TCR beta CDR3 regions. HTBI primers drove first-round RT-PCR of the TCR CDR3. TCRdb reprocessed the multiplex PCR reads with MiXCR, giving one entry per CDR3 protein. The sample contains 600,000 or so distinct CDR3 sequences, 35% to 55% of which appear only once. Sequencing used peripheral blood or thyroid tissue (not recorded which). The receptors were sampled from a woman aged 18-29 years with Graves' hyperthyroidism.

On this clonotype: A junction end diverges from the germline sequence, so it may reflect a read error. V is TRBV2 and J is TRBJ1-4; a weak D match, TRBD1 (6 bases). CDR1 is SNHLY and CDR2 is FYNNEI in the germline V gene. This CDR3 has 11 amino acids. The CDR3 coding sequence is TGTGCCAGCAGGATGGGACACCCAGGGAGTTTT. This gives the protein CASRMGHPGSF.

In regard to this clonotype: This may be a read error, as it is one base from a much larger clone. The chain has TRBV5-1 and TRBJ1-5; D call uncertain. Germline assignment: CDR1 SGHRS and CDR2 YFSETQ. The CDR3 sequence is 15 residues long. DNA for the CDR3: TGCACCAGCAGCTTACGTGTAGGCCCAAATCAGCCCCAGCATTTT. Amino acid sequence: CTSSLRVGPNQPQHF.

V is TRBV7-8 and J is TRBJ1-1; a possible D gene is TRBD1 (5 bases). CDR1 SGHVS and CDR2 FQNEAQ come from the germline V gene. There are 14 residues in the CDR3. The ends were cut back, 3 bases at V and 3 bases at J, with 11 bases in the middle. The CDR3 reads CASSLIPGHTEAFF. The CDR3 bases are TGTGCCAGCAGCTTGATTCCAGGGCACACTGAAGCTTTCTTT.

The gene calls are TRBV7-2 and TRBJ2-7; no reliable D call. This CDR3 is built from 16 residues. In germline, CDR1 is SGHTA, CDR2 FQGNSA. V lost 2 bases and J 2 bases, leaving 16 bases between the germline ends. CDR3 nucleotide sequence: TGTGCCAGCAGCTTACCGACCATGTCAGAGACCTACGAGCAGTACTTC. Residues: CASSLPTMSETYEQYF.

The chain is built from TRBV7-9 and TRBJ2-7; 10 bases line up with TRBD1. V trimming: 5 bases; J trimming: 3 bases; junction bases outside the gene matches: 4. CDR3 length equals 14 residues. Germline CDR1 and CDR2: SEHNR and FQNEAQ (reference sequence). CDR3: CASSNGQGVYEQYF. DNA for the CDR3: TGTGCCAGCAGCAATGGACAGGGGGTCTACGAGCAGTACTTC. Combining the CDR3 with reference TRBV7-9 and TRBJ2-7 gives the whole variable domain DTGVSQNPRHKITKRGQNVTFRCDPISEHNRLYWYRQTLGQGPEFLTYFQNEAQLEKSRLLSDRFSAERPKGSFSTLEIQRTEQGDSAMYLCASSNGQGVYEQYFGPGTRLTVT.

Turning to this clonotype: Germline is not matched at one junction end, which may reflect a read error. The CDR3 sequence is CASSLTLAIGELLF. The CDR3 DNA reads TGTGCCAGCAGCTTAACACTAGCCATCGGGGAGCTGCTTTTT. The chain links TRBV7-3 to TRBJ2-2; TRBD2 might be the D (6 bases). Germline V gives CDR1 SGHTA, CDR2 FQGTGA. There are 14 residues in the CDR3.

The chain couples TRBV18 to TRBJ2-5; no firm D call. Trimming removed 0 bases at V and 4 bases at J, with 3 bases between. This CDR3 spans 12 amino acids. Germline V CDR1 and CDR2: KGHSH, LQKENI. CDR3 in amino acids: CASSPPAETQYF. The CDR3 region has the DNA TGTGCCAGCTCACCACCGGCAGAGACCCAGTACTTC.

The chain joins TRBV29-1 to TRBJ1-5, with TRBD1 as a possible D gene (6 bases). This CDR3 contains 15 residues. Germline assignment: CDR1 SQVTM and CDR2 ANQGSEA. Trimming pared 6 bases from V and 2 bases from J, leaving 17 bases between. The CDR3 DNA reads TGCAGCGTAGCAGGGGAGACCGGGGGCAATCAGCCCCAGCATTTT. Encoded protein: CSVAGETGGNQPQHF. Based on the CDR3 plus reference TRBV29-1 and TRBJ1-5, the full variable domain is SAVISQKPSRDICQRGTSLTIQCQVDSQVTMMFWYRQQPGQSLTLIATANQGSEATYESGFVIDKFPISRPNLTFSTLTVSNMSPEDSSIYLCSVAGETGGNQPQHFGDGTRLSIL.

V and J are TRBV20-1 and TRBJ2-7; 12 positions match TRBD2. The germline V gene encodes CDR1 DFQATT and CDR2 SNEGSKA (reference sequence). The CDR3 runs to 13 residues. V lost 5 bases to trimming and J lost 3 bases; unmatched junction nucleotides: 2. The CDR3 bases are TGCAGTGCTCCTAGCGGGAGGGACTACGAGCAGTACTTC. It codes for CSAPSGRDYEQYF.

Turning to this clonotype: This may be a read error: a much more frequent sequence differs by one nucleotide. The CDR3 coding sequence is TGTGCCAGCAGCGGGGGGGCCGGCTACGCCTTC. Translation: CASSGGAGYAF. The chain is built from TRBV2 and TRBJ1-2; weak D call: TRBD1 (6 bases). CDR1 and CDR2 from the germline V gene are SNHLY and FYNNEI. This CDR3 has 11 amino acids.

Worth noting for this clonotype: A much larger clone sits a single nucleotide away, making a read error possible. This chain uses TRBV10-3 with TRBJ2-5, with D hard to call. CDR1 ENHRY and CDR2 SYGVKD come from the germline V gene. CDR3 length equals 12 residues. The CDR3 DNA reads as TGTGCCACCAGTGAGTCTATTGAGACCCAGTACTTC. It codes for CATSESIETQYF.

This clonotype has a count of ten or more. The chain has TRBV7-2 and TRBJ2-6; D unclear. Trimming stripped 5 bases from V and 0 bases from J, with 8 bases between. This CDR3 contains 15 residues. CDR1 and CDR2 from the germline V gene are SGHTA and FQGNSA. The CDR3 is CASSQVHSGANVLTF. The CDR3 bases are TGTGCCAGCAGCCAAGTGCACTCTGGGGCCAACGTCCTGACTTTC.

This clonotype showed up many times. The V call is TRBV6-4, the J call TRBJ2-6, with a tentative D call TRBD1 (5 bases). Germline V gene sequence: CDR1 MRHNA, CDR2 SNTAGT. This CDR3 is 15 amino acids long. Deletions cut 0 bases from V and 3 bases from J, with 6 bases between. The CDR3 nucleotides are TGTGCCAGCAGTGACTCCCAGGGTGGGGCCAACGTCCTGACTTTC. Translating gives CASSDSQGGANVLTF.

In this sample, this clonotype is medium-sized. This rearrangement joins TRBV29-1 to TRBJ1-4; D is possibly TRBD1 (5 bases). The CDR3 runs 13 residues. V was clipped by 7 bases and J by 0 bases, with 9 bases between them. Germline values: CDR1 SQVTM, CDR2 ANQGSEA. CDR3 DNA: TGCAGCGCCGGGGCCGCAACTAATGAAAAACTGTTTTTT. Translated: CSAGAATNEKLFF. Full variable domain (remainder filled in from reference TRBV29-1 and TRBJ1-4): SAVISQKPSRDICQRGTSLTIQCQVDSQVTMMFWYRQQPGQSLTLIATANQGSEATYESGFVIDKFPISRPNLTFSTLTVSNMSPEDSSIYLCSAGAATNEKLFFGSGTQLSVL.

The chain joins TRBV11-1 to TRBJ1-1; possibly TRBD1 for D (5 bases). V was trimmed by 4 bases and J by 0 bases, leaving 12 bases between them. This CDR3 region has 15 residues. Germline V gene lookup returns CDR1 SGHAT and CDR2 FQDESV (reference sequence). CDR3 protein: CASSSEGRMNTEAFF. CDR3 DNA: TGTGCCAGCAGCTCGGAGGGGCGTATGAACACTGAAGCTTTCTTT. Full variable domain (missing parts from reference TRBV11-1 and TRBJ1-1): EAEVAQSPRYKITEKSQAVAFWCDPISGHATLYWYRQILGQGPELLVQFQDESVVDDSQLPKDRFSAERLKGVDSTLKIQPAELGDSAMYLCASSSEGRMNTEAFFGQGTRLTVV.

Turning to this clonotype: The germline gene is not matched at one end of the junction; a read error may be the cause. CDR3 sequence (DNA): TGCAGCGTGCTGGCGGGTCCCTACAAGCAGTACTTC. Protein: CSVLAGPYKQYF. The chain combines TRBV20-1 with TRBJ2-7, with D perhaps TRBD2 (5 bases). The CDR3 is 12 residues long. Germline V lookup: CDR1 DFQATT, CDR2 SNEGSKA (reference sequence).

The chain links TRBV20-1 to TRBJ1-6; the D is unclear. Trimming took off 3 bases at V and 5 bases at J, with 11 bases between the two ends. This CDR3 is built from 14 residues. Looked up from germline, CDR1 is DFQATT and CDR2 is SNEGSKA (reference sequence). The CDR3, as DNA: TGCAGTGCTAGCGGGAGGGCGAATAATTCACCCCTCCACTTT. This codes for CSASGRANNSPLHF.

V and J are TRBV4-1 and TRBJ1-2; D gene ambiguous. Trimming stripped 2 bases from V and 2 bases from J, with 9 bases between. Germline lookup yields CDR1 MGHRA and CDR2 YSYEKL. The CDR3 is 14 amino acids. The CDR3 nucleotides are TGCGCCAGCAGCCAAACACCAGGAAACTATGGCTACACCTTC. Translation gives CASSQTPGNYGYTF.

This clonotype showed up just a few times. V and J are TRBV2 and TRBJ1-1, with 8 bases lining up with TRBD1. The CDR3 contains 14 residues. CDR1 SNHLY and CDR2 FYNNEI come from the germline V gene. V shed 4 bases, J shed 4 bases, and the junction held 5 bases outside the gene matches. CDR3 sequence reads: CASSAQGASTEAFF. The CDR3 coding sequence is TGTGCCAGCAGTGCCCAGGGGGCGTCCACTGAAGCTTTCTTT.

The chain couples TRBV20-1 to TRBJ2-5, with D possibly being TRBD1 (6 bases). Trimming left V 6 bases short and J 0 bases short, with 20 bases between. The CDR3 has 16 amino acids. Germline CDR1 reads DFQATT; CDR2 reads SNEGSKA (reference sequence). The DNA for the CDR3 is TGCAGTGCCCCCTGGATCGGACAGACTTACCAAGAGACCCAGTACTTC. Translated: CSAPWIGQTYQETQYF.

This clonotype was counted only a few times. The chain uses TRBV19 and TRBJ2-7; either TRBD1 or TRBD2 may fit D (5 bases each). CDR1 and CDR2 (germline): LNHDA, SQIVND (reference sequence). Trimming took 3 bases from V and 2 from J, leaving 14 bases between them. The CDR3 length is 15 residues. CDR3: CASSIDYRGPYEQYF. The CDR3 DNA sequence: TGTGCCAGTAGTATCGACTACCGGGGCCCCTACGAGCAGTACTTC.

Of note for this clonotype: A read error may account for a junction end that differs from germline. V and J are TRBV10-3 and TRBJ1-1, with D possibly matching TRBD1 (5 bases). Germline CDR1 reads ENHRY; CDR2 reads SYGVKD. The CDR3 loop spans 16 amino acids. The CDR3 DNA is TGTGCCAGCAGTTACTGGGGGTTCTACCCGAACACTGAAGCTTTCTTT. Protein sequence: CASSYWGFYPNTEAFF.